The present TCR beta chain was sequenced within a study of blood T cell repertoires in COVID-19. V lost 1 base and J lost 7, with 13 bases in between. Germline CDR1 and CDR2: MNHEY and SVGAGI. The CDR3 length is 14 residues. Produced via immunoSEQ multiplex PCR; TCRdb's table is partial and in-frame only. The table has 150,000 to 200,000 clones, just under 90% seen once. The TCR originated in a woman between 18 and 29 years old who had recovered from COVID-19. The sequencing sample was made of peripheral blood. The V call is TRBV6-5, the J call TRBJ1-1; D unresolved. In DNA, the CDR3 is TGTGCCAGCAGTTACTTCCGAACCGGACTTGAAGCTTTCTTT. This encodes CASSYFRTGLEAFF.